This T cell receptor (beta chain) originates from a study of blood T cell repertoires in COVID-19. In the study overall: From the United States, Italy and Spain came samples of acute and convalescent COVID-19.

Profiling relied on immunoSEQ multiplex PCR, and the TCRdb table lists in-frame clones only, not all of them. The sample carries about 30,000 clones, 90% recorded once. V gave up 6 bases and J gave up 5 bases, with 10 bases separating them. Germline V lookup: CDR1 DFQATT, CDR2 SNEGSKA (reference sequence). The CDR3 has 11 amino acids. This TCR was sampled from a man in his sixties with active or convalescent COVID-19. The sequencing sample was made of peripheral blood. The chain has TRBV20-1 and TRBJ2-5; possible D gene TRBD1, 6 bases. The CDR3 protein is CSAGDTETQYF. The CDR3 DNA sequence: TGCAGTGCCGGGGACACTGAGACCCAGTACTTC.